These T cell receptor beta chains were read from a single sample in a study of CD8+ T cells in alopecia areata. Data came from immunoSEQ multiplex PCR; TCRdb stores just in-frame clones and leaves some out. Of hundreds of thousands of clones in the sample, approximately 38% were seen once. The starting material was CD4+ T cells sorted from blood, obtained between weeks 30 and 35, from a patient treated with tofacitinib. The receptors derive from a human donor with alopecia areata. CDR3s include the opening cysteine and the closing phenylalanine or tryptophan. Each record gives: D gene, J gene, clone size, V gene, CDR3 DNA, CDR3 protein. A D gene is named only where the DNA matches it firmly. Clone size is not always given. Where it is, it says once, few, many or a class for expanded clones.

D gene: TRBD1; J gene: TRBJ2-7; clone size: -; V gene: TRBV6-6; CDR3 DNA: TGTGCCAGCAGTTACTCCCGGGACAGCACTTACGAGCAGTACTTC; CDR3 protein: CASSYSRDSTYEQYF
D gene: -; J gene: TRBJ1-5; clone size: -; V gene: TRBV7-9; CDR3 DNA: TGTGCCAGCAGCGAACAGGGAGGCGGCAATCAGCCCCAGCATTTT; CDR3 protein: CASSEQGGGNQPQHF
D gene: TRBD2; J gene: TRBJ2-3; clone size: few; V gene: TRBV7-2; CDR3 DNA: TGTGCCAGCAGTATGGGGCTAGCGGACACAGATACGCAGTATTTT; CDR3 protein: CASSMGLADTDTQYF
D gene: TRBD1; J gene: TRBJ1-2; clone size: -; V gene: TRBV30; CDR3 DNA: TGTGCCTGGTTCGACAGGGCTACTAACTATGGCTACACCTTC; CDR3 protein: CAWFDRATNYGYTF
D gene: -; J gene: TRBJ2-2; clone size: few; V gene: TRBV30; CDR3 DNA: TGTGCCTGGAGGGGGCCTGGCGGGGAGCTGTTTTTT; CDR3 protein: CAWRGPGGELFF
D gene: -; J gene: TRBJ2-5; clone size: -; V gene: TRBV6-6; CDR3 DNA: TGTGCCAGCAGTTACATACAGGGCGTGAGGCAAGAGACCCAGTACTTC; CDR3 protein: CASSYIQGVRQETQYF
D gene: TRBD1; J gene: TRBJ2-7; clone size: -; V gene: TRBV27; CDR3 DNA: TGTGCCAGCAGTTTGGGGGGGACAGGGAGAAACGAGCAGTACTTC; CDR3 protein: CASSLGGTGRNEQYF
D gene: -; J gene: TRBJ2-5; clone size: -; V gene: TRBV6-6; CDR3 DNA: TGTGCCAGCAGTCACACCCAAGAGACCCAGTACTTC; CDR3 protein: CASSHTQETQYF
D gene: -; J gene: TRBJ2-5; clone size: -; V gene: TRBV7-2; CDR3 DNA: TGTGCCAGCAGCTTAGGGGGCAGAAAAGAGACCCAGTACTTC; CDR3 protein: CASSLGGRKETQYF
D gene: -; J gene: TRBJ2-7; clone size: few; V gene: TRBV18; CDR3 DNA: TGTGCCAGCTCACCAGACCCTGTGAAGCAGTACTTC; CDR3 protein: CASSPDPVKQYF
D gene: -; J gene: TRBJ1-5; clone size: -; V gene: TRBV30; CDR3 DNA: TGTGCCTGGAGTGTACGGGGGAATCAGCCCCAGCATTTT; CDR3 protein: CAWSVRGNQPQHF
D gene: -; J gene: TRBJ1-1; clone size: -; V gene: TRBV30; CDR3 DNA: TGTGCCTGGGCGCGGGACCCCGGGAACACTGAAGCTTTCTTT; CDR3 protein: CAWARDPGNTEAFF
D gene: TRBD1; J gene: TRBJ2-7; clone size: once; V gene: TRBV10-3; CDR3 DNA: TGTGCCATCAGTGGAGGGGACAGGGCTGCCTACGAGCAGTACTTC; CDR3 protein: CAISGGDRAAYEQYF
D gene: -; J gene: TRBJ2-5; clone size: -; V gene: TRBV14; CDR3 DNA: TGTGCCAGCAGCCAAGAACCCTCCTACCAAGAGACCCAGTACTTC; CDR3 protein: CASSQEPSYQETQYF
D gene: -; J gene: TRBJ2-7; clone size: -; V gene: TRBV6-1; CDR3 DNA: TGTGCCAGCAGTAGCAGGGGTGGATTGTCCTACGAGCAGTACTTC; CDR3 protein: CASSSRGGLSYEQYF